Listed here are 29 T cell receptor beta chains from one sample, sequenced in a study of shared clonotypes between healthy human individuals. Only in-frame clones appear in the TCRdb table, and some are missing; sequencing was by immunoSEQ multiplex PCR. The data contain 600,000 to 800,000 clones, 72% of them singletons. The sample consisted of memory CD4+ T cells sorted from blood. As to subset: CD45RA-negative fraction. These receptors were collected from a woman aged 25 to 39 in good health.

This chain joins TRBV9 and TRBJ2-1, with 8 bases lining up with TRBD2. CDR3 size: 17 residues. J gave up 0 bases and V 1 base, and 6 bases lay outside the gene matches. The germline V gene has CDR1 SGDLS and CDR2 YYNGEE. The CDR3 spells CASSVTGGPSSYNEQFF. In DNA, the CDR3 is TGTGCCAGCAGCGTAACGGGAGGGCCGAGCTCCTACAATGAGCAGTTCTTC.

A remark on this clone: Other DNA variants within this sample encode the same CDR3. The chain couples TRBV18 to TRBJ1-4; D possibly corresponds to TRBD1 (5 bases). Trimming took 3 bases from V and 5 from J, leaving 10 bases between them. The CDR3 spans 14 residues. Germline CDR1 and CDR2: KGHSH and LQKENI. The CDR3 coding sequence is TGTGCCAGCTCACCCGGCCAGGGCAATGAAAAACTGTTTTTT. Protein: CASSPGQGNEKLFF.

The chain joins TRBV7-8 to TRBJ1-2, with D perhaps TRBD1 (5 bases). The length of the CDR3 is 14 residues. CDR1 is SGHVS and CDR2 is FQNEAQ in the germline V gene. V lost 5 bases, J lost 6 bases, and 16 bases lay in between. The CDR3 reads CASSTRTRGDGYTF. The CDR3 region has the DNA TGTGCCAGCAGCACGCGGACGAGGGGAGATGGCTACACCTTC.

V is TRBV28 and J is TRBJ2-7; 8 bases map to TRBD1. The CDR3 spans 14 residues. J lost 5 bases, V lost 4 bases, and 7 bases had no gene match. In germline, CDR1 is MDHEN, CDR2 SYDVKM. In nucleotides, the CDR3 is TGTGCCAGCAGTTCCGGACAGGGCTGGGACGAGCAGTACTTC. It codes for CASSSGQGWDEQYF.

The CDR3 is CSVVRAESTDTQYF. DNA for the CDR3: TGCAGCGTTGTTAGGGCAGAAAGCACAGATACGCAGTATTTT. The chain is built from TRBV29-1 and TRBJ2-3; D unresolved. The V gene lost 4 bases and the J gene lost 0 bases, with 11 bases spanning the gap. Looked up from germline, CDR1 is SQVTM and CDR2 is ANQGSEA. This CDR3 spans 14 amino acids.

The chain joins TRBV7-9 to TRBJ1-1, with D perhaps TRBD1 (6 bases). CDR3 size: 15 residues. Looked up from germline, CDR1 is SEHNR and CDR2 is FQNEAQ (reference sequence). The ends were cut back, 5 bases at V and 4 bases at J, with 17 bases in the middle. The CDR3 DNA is TGTGCCAGCAGCGTACTAGGGTCACAGGGCACTGAAGCTTTCTTT. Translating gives CASSVLGSQGTEAFF.

The CDR3 reads CASTPRGSRYEQYF. The CDR3 DNA sequence: TGTGCCAGCACTCCGAGGGGTTCCCGCTACGAGCAGTACTTC. The chain is built from TRBV6-6 and TRBJ2-7, with D possibly being TRBD1 or TRBD2 (5 bases each). V was trimmed by 7 bases and J by 3 bases, leaving 16 bases between them. Germline CDR1 reads MNHNY; CDR2 reads SVGAGI (reference sequence). The CDR3 covers 14 residues.

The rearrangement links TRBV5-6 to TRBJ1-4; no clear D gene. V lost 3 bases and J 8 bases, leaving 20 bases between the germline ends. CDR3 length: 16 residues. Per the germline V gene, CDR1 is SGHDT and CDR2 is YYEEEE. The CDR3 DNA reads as TGTGCCAGCAGCTCTAACTTCAACTTAGGTGGGGAAAAACTGTTTTTT. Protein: CASSSNFNLGGEKLFF.

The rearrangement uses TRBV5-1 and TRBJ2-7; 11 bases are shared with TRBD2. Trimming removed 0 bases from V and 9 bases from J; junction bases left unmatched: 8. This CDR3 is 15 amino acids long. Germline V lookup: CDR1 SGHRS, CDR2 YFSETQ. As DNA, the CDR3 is TGCGCCAGCAGCTTGGCGGGGACTAGCGGTCAGAGGCAGTACTTC. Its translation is CASSLAGTSGQRQYF.

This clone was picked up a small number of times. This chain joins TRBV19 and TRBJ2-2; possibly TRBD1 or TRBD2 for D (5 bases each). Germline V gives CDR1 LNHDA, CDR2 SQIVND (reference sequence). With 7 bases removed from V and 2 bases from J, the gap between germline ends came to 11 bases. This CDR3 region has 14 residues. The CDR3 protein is CASKGTGNTGELFF. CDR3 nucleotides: TGTGCCAGTAAGGGGACGGGTAACACCGGGGAGCTGTTTTTT.

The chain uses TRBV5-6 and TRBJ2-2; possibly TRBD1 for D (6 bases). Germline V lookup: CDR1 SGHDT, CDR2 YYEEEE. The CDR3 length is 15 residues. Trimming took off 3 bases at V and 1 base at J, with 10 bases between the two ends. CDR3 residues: CASSSGQWNTGELFF. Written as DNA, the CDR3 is TGTGCCAGCAGCTCAGGACAGTGGAACACCGGGGAGCTGTTTTTT.

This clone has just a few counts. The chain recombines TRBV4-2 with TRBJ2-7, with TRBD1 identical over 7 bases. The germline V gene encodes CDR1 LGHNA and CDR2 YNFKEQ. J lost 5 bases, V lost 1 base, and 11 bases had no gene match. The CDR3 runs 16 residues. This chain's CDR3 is CASSQAPGETGNEQYF. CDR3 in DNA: TGTGCCAGCAGCCAAGCTCCCGGAGAGACAGGGAACGAGCAGTACTTC.

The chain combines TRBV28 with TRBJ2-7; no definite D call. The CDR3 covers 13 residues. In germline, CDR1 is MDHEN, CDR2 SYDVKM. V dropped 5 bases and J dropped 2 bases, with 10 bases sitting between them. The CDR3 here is CASSVRRTYEQYF. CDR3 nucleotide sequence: TGTGCCAGCAGTGTTAGAAGGACCTACGAGCAGTACTTC.

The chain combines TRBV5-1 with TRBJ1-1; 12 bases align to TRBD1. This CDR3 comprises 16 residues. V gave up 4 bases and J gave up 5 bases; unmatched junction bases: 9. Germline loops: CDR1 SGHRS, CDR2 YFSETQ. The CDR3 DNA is TGCGCCAGCAGCGCGGGACAGGGGGCGCGAAGTACTGAAGCTTTCTTT. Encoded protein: CASSAGQGARSTEAFF.

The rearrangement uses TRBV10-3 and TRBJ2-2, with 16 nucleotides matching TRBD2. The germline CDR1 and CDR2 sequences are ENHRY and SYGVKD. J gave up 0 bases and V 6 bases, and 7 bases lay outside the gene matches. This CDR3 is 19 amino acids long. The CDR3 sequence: CAISPSGLAGGANTGELFF. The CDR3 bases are TGTGCCATCAGCCCCTCGGGACTAGCGGGAGGGGCGAACACCGGGGAGCTGTTTTTT.

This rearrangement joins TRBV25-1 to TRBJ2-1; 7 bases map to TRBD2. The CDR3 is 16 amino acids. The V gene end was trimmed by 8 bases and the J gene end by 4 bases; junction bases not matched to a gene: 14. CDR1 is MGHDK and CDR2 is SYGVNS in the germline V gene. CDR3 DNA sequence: TGTGCCAGCGAAGAAGGTCTAGCGGACACTTACAATGAGCAGTTCTTC. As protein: CASEEGLADTYNEQFF.

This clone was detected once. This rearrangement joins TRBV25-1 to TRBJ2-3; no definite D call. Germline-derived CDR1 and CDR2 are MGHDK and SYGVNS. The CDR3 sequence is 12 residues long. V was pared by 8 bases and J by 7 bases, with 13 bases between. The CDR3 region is CASGYAGHTQYF. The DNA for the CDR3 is TGTGCCAGCGGATACGCAGGACATACGCAGTATTTT.

DNA of the CDR3: TGTGCCAGCAGTTATCGGACTAGCGGGAAAAAAAACATTCAGTACTTC. It codes for CASSYRTSGKKNIQYF. This chain links TRBV28 with TRBJ2-4; 12 bases match TRBD2. This CDR3 is 16 amino acids long. V shed 4 bases and J 4 bases; nucleotides not matched to a gene: 5. Germline lookup yields CDR1 MDHEN and CDR2 SYDVKM. The entire variable domain, with the rest obtained from reference TRBV28 and TRBJ2-4, is as follows: DVKVTQSSRYLVKRTGEKVFLECVQDMDHENMFWYRQDPGLGLRLIYFSYDVKMKEKGDIPEGYSVSREKKERFSLILESASTNQTSMYLCASSYRTSGKKNIQYFGAGTRLSVL.

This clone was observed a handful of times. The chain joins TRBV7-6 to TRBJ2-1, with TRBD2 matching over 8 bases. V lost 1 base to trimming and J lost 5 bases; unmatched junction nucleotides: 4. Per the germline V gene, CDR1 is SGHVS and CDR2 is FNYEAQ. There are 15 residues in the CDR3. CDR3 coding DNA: TGTGCCAGCAGCTTAGGGCCAGCGGGAGACAATGAGCAGTTCTTC. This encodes CASSLGPAGDNEQFF.

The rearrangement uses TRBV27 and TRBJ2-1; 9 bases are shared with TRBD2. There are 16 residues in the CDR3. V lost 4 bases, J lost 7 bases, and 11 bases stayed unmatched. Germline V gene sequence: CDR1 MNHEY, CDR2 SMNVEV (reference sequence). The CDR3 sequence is CASSSQREELRNEQFF. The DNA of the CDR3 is TGTGCCAGCAGTTCCCAGCGGGAGGAGTTGCGGAATGAGCAGTTCTTC.

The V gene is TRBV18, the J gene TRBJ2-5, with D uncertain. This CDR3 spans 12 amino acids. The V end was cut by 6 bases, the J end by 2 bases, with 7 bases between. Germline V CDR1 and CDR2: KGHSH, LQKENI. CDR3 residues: CASSYDQETQYF. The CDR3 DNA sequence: TGTGCCAGCTCCTACGATCAAGAGACCCAGTACTTC.

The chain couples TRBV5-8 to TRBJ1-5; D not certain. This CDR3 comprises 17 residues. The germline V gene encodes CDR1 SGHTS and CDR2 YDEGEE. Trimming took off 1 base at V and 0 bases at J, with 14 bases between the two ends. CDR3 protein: CASSLLGIGYSNQPQHF. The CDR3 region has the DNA TGTGCCAGCAGCTTGTTAGGGATCGGTTATAGCAATCAGCCCCAGCATTTT.

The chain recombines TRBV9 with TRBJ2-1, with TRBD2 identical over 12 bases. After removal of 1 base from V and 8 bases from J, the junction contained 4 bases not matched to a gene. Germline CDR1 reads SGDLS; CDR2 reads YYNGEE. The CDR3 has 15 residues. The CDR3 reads CASSVKTSGSYEQFF. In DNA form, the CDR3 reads TGTGCCAGCAGCGTAAAGACTAGCGGGAGCTATGAGCAGTTCTTC.

In DNA form, the CDR3 reads TGCGCCAGCAGCTTGGGGGACAGGTCCTACAATGAGCAGTTCTTC. Its protein product is CASSLGDRSYNEQFF. The chain couples TRBV5-1 to TRBJ2-1; 8 bases map to TRBD1. The CDR3 consists of 15 residues. Germline CDR1 and CDR2: SGHRS and YFSETQ. V was pared by 0 bases and J by 1 base, with 0 bases of the junction left unmatched.

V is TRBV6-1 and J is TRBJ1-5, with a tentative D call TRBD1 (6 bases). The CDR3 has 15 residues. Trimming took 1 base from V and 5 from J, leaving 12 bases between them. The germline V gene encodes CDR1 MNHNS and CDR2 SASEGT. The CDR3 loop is CASSEGQEAYQPQHF. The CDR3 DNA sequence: TGTGCCAGCAGTGAAGGACAGGAAGCTTATCAGCCCCAGCATTTT.

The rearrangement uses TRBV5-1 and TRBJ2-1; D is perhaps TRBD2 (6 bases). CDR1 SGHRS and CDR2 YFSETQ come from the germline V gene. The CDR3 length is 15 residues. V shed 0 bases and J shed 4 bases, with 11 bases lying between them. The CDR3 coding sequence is TGCGCCAGCAGCTTGGTCGCGGGGACTTACAATGAGCAGTTCTTC. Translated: CASSLVAGTYNEQFF.

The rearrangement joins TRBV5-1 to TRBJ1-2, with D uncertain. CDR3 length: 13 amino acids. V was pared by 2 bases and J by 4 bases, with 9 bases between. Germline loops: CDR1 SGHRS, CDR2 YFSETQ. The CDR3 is CASSFGGSYGYTF. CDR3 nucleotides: TGCGCCAGCAGCTTCGGCGGGAGCTATGGCTACACCTTC. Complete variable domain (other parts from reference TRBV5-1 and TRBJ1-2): KAGVTQTPRYLIKTRGQQVTLSCSPISGHRSVSWYQQTPGQGLQFLFEYFSETQRNKGNFPGRFSGRQFSNSRSEMNVSTLELGDSALYLCASSFGGSYGYTFGSGTRLTVV.

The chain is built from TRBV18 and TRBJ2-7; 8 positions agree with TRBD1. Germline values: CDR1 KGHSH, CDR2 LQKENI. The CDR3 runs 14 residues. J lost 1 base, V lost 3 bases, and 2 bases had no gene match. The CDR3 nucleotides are TGTGCCAGCTCACCCTGGACAGGGTCCTACGAGCAGTACTTC. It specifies CASSPWTGSYEQYF.

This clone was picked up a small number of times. In nucleotides, the CDR3 is TGTGCCAGCAGTATAAACAGGGGCGAGCAGTACTTC. Its protein is CASSINRGEQYF. The chain couples TRBV7-9 to TRBJ2-7, with TRBD1 matching over 7 bases. CDR1 is SEHNR, CDR2 FQNEAQ, per germline (reference sequence). V lost 6 bases to trimming and J lost 6 bases; unmatched junction nucleotides: 5. The length of the CDR3 is 12 residues.